This T cell receptor beta chain derives from a study of response to subunit inactivated influenza vaccine. With V trimmed by 0 bases and J by 5 bases, 18 bases remained unmatched. Germline CDR1 MGHRA, CDR2 YSYEKL. The CDR3 runs to 20 residues. TCRdb called the RT-PCR reads again in MiXCR, with one record for every CDR3 protein. The data contain 500,000 or so distinct CDR3 sequences, 15% to 20% of them singletons. Study-level points and caveats: Researchers suggested that each seasonal influenza vaccination recruits few new T cells.

Concerning this clonotype itself: What it recognizes is unknown.

This specimen was CD4+ T cells sorted from PBMCs, taken around 25 months after vaccination. The source of this sequence is a man aged 45 to 75 who received an inactivated influenza vaccine. The chain combines TRBV4-1 with TRBJ2-7; 11 nucleotides line up with TRBD2. CDR3 in amino acids: CASSQDLTSGGRFLPDEQYF. CDR3 coding DNA: TGCGCCAGCAGCCAAGATTTAACTAGCGGGGGCCGATTCCTACCGGACGAGCAGTACTTC.